This T cell receptor (beta chain) was obtained from a study of T-cell reconstitution after alpha-beta-depleted transplantation in children. A TCRbeta library incorporating unique molecular identifiers was prepared. In TCRdb, the PCR reads were re-called with MiXCR into one record per CDR3 protein. The sample contains about 500,000 distinct CDR3 sequences, around a third of which appear only once. Germline V CDR1 and CDR2: KGHSH, LQKENI. Between the trimmed V and J ends, which lost 3 bases and 6 bases, there was a span of 16 bases. The CDR3 consists of 15 residues. The TCR sequence derives from a human donor who donated a stem cell graft to a child with aplastic anemia. The V call is TRBV18, the J call TRBJ2-3; either TRBD1 or TRBD2 may fit D (5 bases each). The specimen comprised PBMCs from the stem cell graft donor, sampled from the stem cell graft. The CDR3 region has the DNA TGTGCCAGCTCACCCGGGACCCCTAGTTCGGATACGCAGTATTTT. It translates to CASSPGTPSSDTQYF.